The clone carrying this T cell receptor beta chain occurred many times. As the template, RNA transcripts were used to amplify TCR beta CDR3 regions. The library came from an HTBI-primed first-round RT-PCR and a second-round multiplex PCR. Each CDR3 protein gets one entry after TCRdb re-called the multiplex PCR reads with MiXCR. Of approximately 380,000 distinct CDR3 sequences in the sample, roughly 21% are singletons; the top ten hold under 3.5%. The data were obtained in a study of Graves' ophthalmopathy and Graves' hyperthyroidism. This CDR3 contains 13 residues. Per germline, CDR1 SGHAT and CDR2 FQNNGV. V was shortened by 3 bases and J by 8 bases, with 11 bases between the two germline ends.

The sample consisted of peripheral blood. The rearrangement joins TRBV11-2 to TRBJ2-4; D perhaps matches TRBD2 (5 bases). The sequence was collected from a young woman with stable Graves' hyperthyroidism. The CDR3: CASSFNGIDIQYF. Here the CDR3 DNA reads TGTGCCAGCAGCTTCAACGGGATCGACATTCAGTACTTC.